A selection of T cell receptor beta chains follows, all from one sample in a study of blood T cell repertoires in COVID-19. The data were produced by immunoSEQ multiplex PCR, yet TCRdb's version contains in-frame clones alone and is incomplete. The table lists about 96,000 clones, 70% to 85% of them singletons, with 15% to 20% in the top ten. Material for sequencing was peripheral blood. The receptor source for this set is a woman aged 55-69 years with acute or convalescent COVID-19. CDR3s include the opening cysteine and the closing phenylalanine or tryptophan. D genes are given only for firm matches. Part of the rows lack a size; the others show once, few, many or a class for expanded clones.

D,J,size,V,DNA,CDR3
TRBD1,TRBJ2-1,NA,TRBV7-3,TGTGCCAGCAGCTTAAGGCCAGGGGGCAACAATGAGCAGTTCTTC,CASSLRPGGNNEQFF
NA,TRBJ1-6,NA,TRBV19,TGTGCCAGTAGTAGCCAGGGTTATAATTCACCCCTCCACTTT,CASSSQGYNSPLHF
NA,TRBJ1-5,NA,TRBV3-1/TRBV3-2,TGTGCCAGCAGCCAAGCTGCGGGGAATCAGCCCCAGCATTTT,CASSQAAGNQPQHF
NA,TRBJ1-6,NA,TRBV30,TGTGCCTGGAACTTCCGAGGTCGGGTCTCAAATTCACCCCTCCACTTT,CAWNFRGRVSNSPLHF
NA,TRBJ2-2,once,TRBV7-7,TGTGCTAGCACGCCTCAGGGGATTAACACCGGGGAGCTGTTTTTT,CASTPQGINTGELFF
NA,TRBJ1-1,NA,TRBV28,TGTGCCAGCAGCCTATCACAGGGTGTGACTTTCTTT,CASSLSQGVTFF
TRBD1,TRBJ1-6,once,TRBV7-8,TGTGCCAGCAGCTACGACAGGGGGGTGGGTTCACCCCTCCACTTT,CASSYDRGVGSPLHF
NA,TRBJ1-1,NA,TRBV19,TGTGCCAGTAGTATAGATTATGTCAGGCGCGGGGGGAACACTGAAGCTTTCTTT,CASSIDYVRRGGNTEAFF
TRBD1,TRBJ1-2,NA,TRBV2,TGTGCCAGCAGTGAGGACAGGGTTGGCTACACCTTC,CASSEDRVGYTF
NA,TRBJ2-5,NA,TRBV18,TGTGCCAGCTCACGGGGGGAAGAGACCCAGTACTTC,CASSRGEETQYF
NA,TRBJ1-4,once,TRBV15,TGTGCCACCAGCAGAGATCAGGGTTTGAGTGAAAAACTGTTTTTT,CATSRDQGLSEKLFF
TRBD1,TRBJ1-1,NA,TRBV11-2,TGTGCCAGCAGCGTAGACAGGGACACTGAAGCTTTCTTT,CASSVDRDTEAFF
TRBD2,TRBJ2-2,once,TRBV7-9,TGTGCCAGCAGCTTAGTCGGGGGGGCCAATTTGGCCGGGGAGCTGTTTTTT,CASSLVGGANLAGELFF
TRBD1,TRBJ1-4,NA,TRBV4-3,TGCGCCAGCAGCCAAGATGGAACAGGGGGGGAAAAACTGTTTTTT,CASSQDGTGGEKLFF
NA,TRBJ1-6,few,TRBV1,TGCACCAGCAGCCAAAAACCTGACAGGGGGCGTCCCCCCCTCCACTTT,CTSSQKPDRGRPPLHF
TRBD1,TRBJ1-1,NA,TRBV6-5,TGTGCCAGCAGCTCCCCGGGACAGGGGGGTTTCTTT,CASSSPGQGGFF
TRBD1,TRBJ1-5,NA,TRBV27,TGTGCCAGCAGTCAGACAGGGTATCCGAGCAATCAGCCCCAGCATTTT,CASSQTGYPSNQPQHF
TRBD1,TRBJ1-1,few,TRBV6-5,TGTGCCAGCAGTTACGGACAGGGTAACACTGAAGCTTTCTTT,CASSYGQGNTEAFF
TRBD1,TRBJ2-7,NA,TRBV6-5,TGTGCCAGCAGCCCCAGGGACAGGGGTTACGAGCAGTACTTC,CASSPRDRGYEQYF
TRBD2,TRBJ2-3,NA,TRBV7-2,TGTGCCAGCAGCTTAGTTAGCGGGGGGGCCATTAATACGCAGTATTTT,CASSLVSGGAINTQYF
TRBD1,TRBJ1-5,NA,TRBV7-2,TGTGCCAGCAGCCCAGGGGGTCTGGGGCCCCAGCATTTT,CASSPGGLGPQHF
TRBD1,TRBJ1-3,NA,TRBV7-9,TGTGCCAGCAGCTCGCCGCCGGGGACAGGGGGGATTGGATATTTT,CASSSPPGTGGIGYF
NA,TRBJ1-2,NA,TRBV4-1,TGCGCCAGCAGCCAAGATCCGAAGACATTCTATGGCTACACCTTC,CASSQDPKTFYGYTF
NA,TRBJ2-7,NA,TRBV12-3/TRBV12-4,TGTGCCAGCAGTTTGGTACAGGGACACGAGCAGTACTTC,CASSLVQGHEQYF
TRBD1,TRBJ1-5,NA,TRBV28,TGTGCCAGCAGTTTTATAGGTCGACAGGGTCGGAAGCCCCAGCATTTT,CASSFIGRQGRKPQHF
NA,TRBJ2-3,NA,TRBV29-1,TGCAGCGTTGGGGCTACCCTTACGCAGTATTTT,CSVGATLTQYF
NA,TRBJ2-1,NA,TRBV19,TGTGCCAGTAGTATGTGGGTATCGGAGGGCGATGAGCAGTTCTTC,CASSMWVSEGDEQFF
TRBD1,TRBJ1-2,NA,TRBV18,TGTGCCAGCTCACTCGACAGGGGCACCAATGATAACTATGGCTACACCTTC,CASSLDRGTNDNYGYTF
NA,TRBJ2-1,NA,TRBV10-2,TGCGCCAGCAGGGCGACCAGTGGGGCTTACAATGAGCAGTTCTTC,CASRATSGAYNEQFF
NA,TRBJ1-3,NA,TRBV28,TGTGCCAGCAGTCCCACGGGGGGTGGAAACACCATATATTTT,CASSPTGGGNTIYF